This TCR beta chain came from a study of blood T cell repertoires in COVID-19. About the research overall: COVID-19 samples from acute and convalescent phases originated in the United States, Italy and Spain. The analysed material was cDNA or gDNA that came from T cells, B-cell-depleted T cells, or PBMCs.

In the original processing: Nucleated cell counts were estimated from reference gene primer amplification. Some clones are missing from TCRdb's copy, which holds only in-frame ones; the method was immunoSEQ multiplex PCR. The DNA was the basis for D and trimming; V, J and clone size are from that table. Here the sample spans 250,000 to 350,000 clones, around 89% being singletons. The sample consisted of peripheral blood. The sequence came from a woman aged 55-75 years with acute or convalescent COVID-19.

Here the CDR3 reads CASSWGDTPRETQYF. The DNA of the CDR3 is TGCGCCAGCAGCTGGGGGGATACTCCGCGGGAGACCCAGTACTTC. The rearrangement joins TRBV5-1 to TRBJ2-5; D perhaps matches TRBD2 (6 bases). CDR3 length: 15 amino acids. V lost 3 bases, J lost 5 bases, and 17 bases lay in between. Germline V lookup: CDR1 SGHRS, CDR2 YFSETQ.